A selection of T cell receptor beta chains follows, all from one sample in a study of identical twins. TCRdb recomputed calls from the 5' RACE reads with MiXCR, one row per CDR3 protein. The sample lists 690,000 or so distinct CDR3 sequences; 8.5% to 9% were seen once. The data also belong to a second study, concerning yellow fever vaccine responses in identical twins.

Sequencing was performed on PBMCs. These receptors were obtained from a woman younger than 30 in good health. Each CDR3 is given with its conserved first and last residue. The D gene is left open where the match is weak. The size entry is marked missing in some rows and otherwise reads once, few, many or a size class.

cdr3_nt,cdr3_aa,j_call,d_call,clone_size,v_call
TGTGCCAGCAGCCAAGATTTCCTAGCGGGAGGCGATGAGCAGTTCTTC,CASSQDFLAGGDEQFF,TRBJ2-1,TRBD2,many,TRBV3-1
TGCGCCAGCAGCTTGTCGACGGAGTATAGGTACGAGCAGTACTTC,CASSLSTEYRYEQYF,TRBJ2-7,NA,few,TRBV5-1
TGTGCCAGCAGCCGAAACTCCCACGAGCAGTACTTC,CASSRNSHEQYF,TRBJ2-7,NA,NA,TRBV13
TGTGCCAGCAGACCCAGACAGGGGTTGGGGAACACTGAAGCTTTCTTT,CASRPRQGLGNTEAFF,TRBJ1-1,TRBD1,many,TRBV27
TGTGCCAGCAGTGTCTTGGAGACCCAGTACTTC,CASSVLETQYF,TRBJ2-5,NA,few,TRBV2
TGTGCCAGCAGAACCACCGGGACAGCCTTGAACACCGGGGAGCTGTTTTTT,CASRTTGTALNTGELFF,TRBJ2-2,TRBD1,NA,TRBV11-2
TGTGCCAGCAGCTTAGCGGTAGCGGGAAGGGAGCAGTACTTC,CASSLAVAGREQYF,TRBJ2-7,TRBD2,few,TRBV7-8
TGTGCCAGCAGCTCGACAGGGGACTCCTACGAGCAGTACTTC,CASSSTGDSYEQYF,TRBJ2-7,TRBD1,many,TRBV7-3
TGCGCCAGCAGCCAAGTTGCTAGGGAACACTACGAGCAGTACTTC,CASSQVAREHYEQYF,TRBJ2-7,NA,few,TRBV4-3
TGTGCCAGCAGAAAGGATGGTTCCGAGCAGTACTTC,CASRKDGSEQYF,TRBJ2-7,NA,many,TRBV6-5
TGTGCCATCAGTGATCCCCAAGACAAAGCGGAACCCTACAATGAGCAGTTCTTC,CAISDPQDKAEPYNEQFF,TRBJ2-1,NA,NA,TRBV10-3
TGTGCCAGCAGCCAGCCACAGGGTATCGAGCAGTACTTC,CASSQPQGIEQYF,TRBJ2-7,NA,NA,TRBV7-9
TGTGCCAGCAGCCTCCGGACAGGGGCGGATTCACCCCTCCACTTT,CASSLRTGADSPLHF,TRBJ1-6,TRBD1,few,TRBV4-2